These T cell receptor beta chains were read from a single sample in a study of molecular identifiers for immune sequencing clone quantification. Each CDR3 protein is one row after TCRdb ran MiXCR on the PCR reads. The repertoire holds about 640,000 distinct CDR3 sequences, with 20% as singletons. Material for sequencing was naive CD8+ T cells from blood, with Jurkat cell RNA spiked in. The receptors come from a human donor in good health. Some libraries in this study had Jurkat cell RNA spiked in. CDR3s include the opening cysteine and the closing phenylalanine or tryptophan. The D gene is left open where the match is weak. Expanded clones get a size class; other rows say once, few or many, or leave the size out.

CDR3 protein,CDR3 DNA,J gene,clone size,D gene,V gene
CASSSRTGGYEQYF,TGCGCCAGCAGCTCTAGGACAGGGGGATACGAGCAGTACTTC,TRBJ2-7,many,TRBD1,TRBV28
CASSFRGGTDTQYF,TGTGCCAGCAGCTTTCGGGGCGGCACAGATACGCAGTATTTT,TRBJ2-3,many,-,TRBV27
CSARDPLGVPGEKLFF,TGCAGTGCTAGAGACCCACTGGGGGTTCCGGGTGAAAAACTGTTTTTT,TRBJ1-4,many,-,TRBV20-1
CASSSMVAYEQYF,TGTGCCAGCAGCAGTATGGTTGCCTACGAGCAGTACTTC,TRBJ2-7,-,-,TRBV13
CASSQEEGAGQETQYF,TGTGCCAGCAGCCAAGAAGAAGGGGCAGGCCAAGAGACCCAGTACTTC,TRBJ2-5,many,-,TRBV3-1
CASSLYYGTGGTDTQYF,TGTGCCAGCAGCTTATATTATGGGACAGGGGGCACAGATACGCAGTATTTT,TRBJ2-3,many,TRBD1,TRBV11-2
CSVQGRNEKLFF,TGCAGCGTCCAGGGGAGGAATGAAAAACTGTTTTTT,TRBJ1-4,few,-,TRBV29-1
CASSSTGDGQYF,TGTGCCAGCAGTTCTACAGGGGACGGGCAGTACTTC,TRBJ2-7,many,TRBD1,TRBV7-9
CSARDLLAVMTDTQYF,TGCAGTGCTAGAGATCTCCTAGCGGTGATGACAGATACGCAGTATTTT,TRBJ2-3,many,TRBD2,TRBV20-1
CASSSGEAYNSPLHF,TGTGCCAGTAGTTCAGGAGAGGCCTATAATTCACCCCTCCACTTT,TRBJ1-6,-,-,TRBV19
CSVETADTEAFF,TGCAGCGTTGAAACAGCGGACACTGAAGCTTTCTTT,TRBJ1-1,many,-,TRBV29-1
CASSPSDVQPQHF,TGTGCCAGCTCACCAAGCGATGTTCAGCCCCAGCATTTT,TRBJ1-5,-,-,TRBV18
CASSLEATPRPNEQSF,TGTGCCAGCAGCTTAGAGGCTACCCCCCGACCCAATGAGCAGTCCTTC,TRBJ2-1,-,-,TRBV7-6
CASSPRGGEQYF,TGTGCCAGCAGCCCCCGGGGAGGCGAGCAGTACTTC,TRBJ2-7,many,-,TRBV6-5
CASSLAGVARLGTGELFF,TGTGCCAGCAGCTTAGCGGGAGTAGCGAGACTTGGGACCGGGGAGCTGTTTTTT,TRBJ2-2,many,-,TRBV7-9
CASSLELGGCEQYF,TGTGCCAGCAGCTTAGAACTAGGAGGCTGCGAGCAGTACTTC,TRBJ2-7,-,-,TRBV11-1
CASSIDHGSSYTF,TGTGCCAGTAGTATAGATCACGGCAGCAGCTACACCTTC,TRBJ1-2,few,-,TRBV19
CASSPFWSPSYEQYF,TGTGCCAGCAGCCCCTTTTGGAGTCCCTCCTACGAGCAGTACTTC,TRBJ2-7,many,-,TRBV9
CASGTGVSQPQHF,TGTGCTTCCGGGACAGGGGTTAGTCAGCCCCAGCATTTT,TRBJ1-5,few,TRBD1,TRBV19
CASYNGSSLYEQYF,TGCGCCAGCTATAACGGGTCAAGCCTTTACGAGCAGTACTTC,TRBJ2-7,-,-,TRBV5-1
CASGTDRGKETQYF,TGTGCTAGTGGGACGGACAGGGGAAAAGAGACCCAGTACTTC,TRBJ2-5,few,TRBD1,TRBV12-5
CSARGQGNVDTEAFF,TGCAGTGCACGGGGACAGGGGAACGTAGACACTGAAGCTTTCTTT,TRBJ1-1,many,TRBD1,TRBV20-1
CASSPWTVEQETQYF,TGTGCCAGCAGCCCGTGGACAGTCGAACAAGAGACCCAGTACTTC,TRBJ2-5,many,-,TRBV14
CASSPTWAEETQYF,TGTGCCAGCAGCCCAACCTGGGCAGAAGAGACCCAGTACTTC,TRBJ2-5,many,-,TRBV13
CASSQGNRATRTDTQYF,TGTGCCAGCAGCCAAGGGAACAGGGCGACCCGCACAGATACGCAGTATTTT,TRBJ2-3,many,-,TRBV14
CASSESTQTGYTF,TGTGCCAGCAGTGAATCGACACAGACGGGCTACACCTTC,TRBJ1-2,few,-,TRBV6-2/TRBV6-3
CASSFTGLRETQYF,TGTGCCAGCAGCTTTACAGGGTTGCGAGAGACCCAGTACTTC,TRBJ2-5,many,-,TRBV7-9
CASSLGPDNPYGYTF,TGTGCCAGCAGCTTGGGGCCGGATAATCCATATGGCTACACCTTC,TRBJ1-2,-,-,TRBV5-6
CATSLLPGVEAFF,TGTGCCACCAGCCTTTTACCGGGAGTTGAAGCTTTCTTT,TRBJ1-1,few,-,TRBV15
CASSSDRGGSEKNIQYF,TGTGCCAGCAGCTCCGACAGGGGAGGCTCAGAAAAAAACATTCAGTACTTC,TRBJ2-4,many,TRBD1,TRBV13
CASSPDYRGEQYF,TGTGCCAGCAGCCCGGACTACCGTGGCGAGCAGTACTTC,TRBJ2-7,many,-,TRBV5-6
CASGPGTDITTNEKLFF,TGTGCCAGCGGTCCCGGGACAGATATTACAACTAATGAAAAACTGTTTTTT,TRBJ1-4,many,TRBD1,TRBV27
CASSYSDSGADTQYF,TGTGCCAGCAGTTACTCGGATAGCGGGGCAGATACGCAGTATTTT,TRBJ2-3,many,TRBD2,TRBV6-6
CASSPLAGGLTDTQYF,TGTGCCAGCAGCCCACTAGCGGGAGGGCTTACAGATACGCAGTATTTT,TRBJ2-3,many,TRBD2,TRBV7-9
CASSFGGQQPQHF,TGTGCCAGCAGCTTTGGGGGGCAACAGCCCCAGCATTTT,TRBJ1-5,-,-,TRBV5-6
CASSLVQEGTDGYTF,TGTGCCAGCAGCTTAGTTCAGGAAGGTACGGATGGCTACACCTTC,TRBJ1-2,few,-,TRBV7-9
CASSTSPFAYEQYF,TGTGCCAGCAGCACAAGTCCCTTCGCCTACGAGCAGTACTTC,TRBJ2-7,-,-,TRBV27
CASSLERVSYNEQFF,TGTGCCAGCAGCTTAGAGCGGGTCTCCTACAATGAGCAGTTCTTC,TRBJ2-1,many,-,TRBV7-2
CATSLLAGGAYNEQFF,TGTGCCACCAGCCTTCTTGCGGGAGGGGCCTACAATGAGCAGTTCTTC,TRBJ2-1,-,TRBD2,TRBV15
CASSLQVELKNTGELFF,TGTGCCAGCAGCCTCCAGGTGGAATTAAAAAACACCGGGGAGCTGTTTTTT,TRBJ2-2,many,-,TRBV9
CASRSITRSTDTQYF,TGTGCCAGTAGGTCCATCACAAGGTCCACAGATACGCAGTATTTT,TRBJ2-3,many,-,TRBV19
CASSPSGSLWEQYF,TGTGCCAGCAGCCCTAGCGGGAGCCTCTGGGAGCAGTACTTC,TRBJ2-7,many,TRBD2,TRBV7-2
CASSQDGAANIQYF,TGCGCCAGCAGCCAAGATGGGGCGGCAAACATTCAGTACTTC,TRBJ2-4,many,-,TRBV4-3
CASSSEPGLAGYEQYF,TGTGCCAGCAGTTCAGAACCGGGACTAGCGGGATACGAGCAGTACTTC,TRBJ2-7,many,TRBD2,TRBV28
CASSTHPRGGNYNEQFF,TGTGCCAGCAGCACCCACCCCCGCGGCGGGAACTACAATGAGCAGTTCTTC,TRBJ2-1,few,-,TRBV9
CASSLLGAYSSYNEQFF,TGTGCCAGCAGTTTGCTTGGGGCATATAGCTCCTACAATGAGCAGTTCTTC,TRBJ2-1,-,-,TRBV12-3/TRBV12-4
CASGLVLYADTQYF,TGTGCTAGTGGTTTGGTACTCTACGCAGATACGCAGTATTTT,TRBJ2-3,many,-,TRBV12-5
CASSPTSGSTDTKYF,TGTGCCAGCAGCCCTACTAGCGGTAGCACAGATACGAAGTATTTT,TRBJ2-3,-,TRBD2,TRBV7-3
CASSLAAFSGVPDTQYF,TGTGCCAGCAGCTTAGCCGCGTTTAGCGGGGTTCCAGATACGCAGTATTTT,TRBJ2-3,many,TRBD2,TRBV7-9
CSADGTGEKGYEQYF,TGCAGCGCCGACGGGACAGGGGAAAAGGGCTACGAGCAGTACTTC,TRBJ2-7,many,TRBD1,TRBV29-1
CASSYRLASNEAFF,TGCGCCAGCAGCTACCGCTTAGCCTCTAATGAAGCTTTCTTT,TRBJ1-1,many,-,TRBV5-1
CASRTGTGGHVSYNEQFF,TGTGCCAGCAGAACCGGGACAGGGGGCCATGTCTCCTACAATGAGCAGTTCTTC,TRBJ2-1,-,TRBD1,TRBV6-5
CASSSGGTERYEQYF,TGTGCCAGCAGCTCGGGCGGGACCGAACGATACGAGCAGTACTTC,TRBJ2-7,few,-,TRBV7-9